This is a list of T cell receptor beta chains from one sample in a study of T-cell reconstitution after alpha-beta-depleted transplantation in children. From the PCR reads, TCRdb called clonotypes with MiXCR, one entry per CDR3 protein. The repertoire has about 280,000 distinct CDR3 sequences, roughly 11% of them found once; the top ten carry around 24%. The source was peripheral blood, collected 180 days after TCRalphabeta/CD19-depleted stem cell transplant. All receptors derive from a male patient aged 2-10 years who had a stem cell transplant for chronic granulomatous disease, so the T cells may come from the graft donor. CDR3s include the opening cysteine and the closing phenylalanine or tryptophan. A D gene is named only where the DNA matches it firmly. The size entry is marked missing in some rows and otherwise reads once, few, many or a size class.

TRBJ2-1 TRBV27 many NA TGTGCCAGCAGTTTAGAGGGCCACAATGAGCAGTTCTTC CASSLEGHNEQFF
TRBJ2-3 TRBV28 many NA TGTGCCAGCAGCATTAACGGGGCAGGGGTCACAGATACGCAGTATTTT CASSINGAGVTDTQYF
TRBJ2-3 TRBV20-1 many NA TGCAGTGCTAGAGATAGAACTACTAGCACAGATACGCAGTATTTT CSARDRTTSTDTQYF
TRBJ2-4 TRBV7-9 many NA TGTGCCAGCAGCGACTCAGGGGGGGCGAACATTCAGTACTTC CASSDSGGANIQYF
TRBJ2-1 TRBV24-1 many NA TGTGCCACCAGTGGTCCCAGCTCGAGCTCCTACAATGAGCAGTTCTTC CATSGPSSSSYNEQFF
TRBJ2-1 TRBV27 NA TRBD2 TGTGCCAGCGCAAAAAAGACTAGCGGGAGCGTATACAATGAGCAGTTCTTC CASAKKTSGSVYNEQFF
TRBJ2-7 TRBV5-1 many NA TGCGCCAGCAGCTTGGGTCTAGCGCTTCAGTACGAGCAGTACTTC CASSLGLALQYEQYF
TRBJ2-3 TRBV3-2 many NA TGTGCCAGCAGCCAAGTAAATCCCCCACTAGCGGGAGGGCCGGATACGCAGTATTTT CASSQVNPPLAGGPDTQYF
TRBJ1-5 TRBV21-1 many NA TGTGCCAGCACGGGGAAGGGGAGCAATCAGCCCCAGCATTTT CASTGKGSNQPQHF
TRBJ1-5 TRBV9 many NA TGTGCCAGCAGCGCCGGCTATAGCAATCAGCCCCAGCATTTT CASSAGYSNQPQHF
TRBJ2-5 TRBV11-2 many NA TGTGCCAGCAGCTTAGATCGGTTAGAACCCGTCCAGGAGACCCAGTACTTC CASSLDRLEPVQETQYF
TRBJ1-5 TRBV28 NA TRBD1 TGTGCCAGCAGTTTATGGCGGGGACAGGGGGCTGATCAGCCCCAGCATTTT CASSLWRGQGADQPQHF
TRBJ2-3 TRBV4-2 many NA TGTGCCAGCAGCCAGCGTCGGGGAAACACAGATACGCAGTATTTT CASSQRRGNTDTQYF
TRBJ1-2 TRBV6-1 few NA TGTGCCGTAAGGAGAGAGGCTGACTATGGCTACACCTTC CAVRREADYGYTF
TRBJ1-1 TRBV4-3 few NA TGCGCCAGCAGCCAAGATAACTCCGGGCACACTGAAGCTTTCTTT CASSQDNSGHTEAFF
TRBJ2-1 TRBV18 many NA TGTGCCAGCTCACCACCGAAGGTAAACAATGAGCAGTTCTTC CASSPPKVNNEQFF
TRBJ2-7 TRBV6-2/TRBV6-3 NA NA TGTGCCAGCAGTTCCAGGGTAACCTACGAGAAGTACTTC CASSSRVTYEKYF
TRBJ2-7 TRBV5-1 many NA TGCGCCAGCAGCTTGGGGGACATTGCCTACGAGCAGTACTTC CASSLGDIAYEQYF
TRBJ2-6 TRBV3-1 many TRBD1 TGTGCCAGCAGCCAAGATGGGACAGGGGCCACAGACTCTGGGGCCAACGTCCTGACTTTC CASSQDGTGATDSGANVLTF
TRBJ2-1 TRBV29-1 many NA TGCAGCGTCCGAGGCAGGGATGAGCAGTTCTTC CSVRGRDEQFF
TRBJ2-3 TRBV20-1 many TRBD2 TGCAGTGCCCTAAAGGGGACTAGCGGGGGTGATACGCAGTATTTT CSALKGTSGGDTQYF
TRBJ2-3 TRBV7-6 many TRBD2 TGTGCCAGCAGTAGCGGGGGGCTGGGTAGCACAGATACGCAGTATTTT CASSSGGLGSTDTQYF
TRBJ2-7 TRBV3-1 NA NA TGTGCCAGCAGCCAAGATCTCGCTGCGGTCGCCTACGAGCAGTACTTC CASSQDLAAVAYEQYF
TRBJ2-1 TRBV29-1 many TRBD2 TGCAGCGCCCACGCGGCGGGAGGGGCCTACAATGAGCAGTTCTTC CSAHAAGGAYNEQFF
TRBJ2-1 TRBV12-3/TRBV12-4 many NA TGTGCCAGCAGTTCTACGGGACACCCTTACAATGAGCAGTTCTTC CASSSTGHPYNEQFF
TRBJ2-7 TRBV2 NA NA TGTGCCAGCAGTTGGACGGCGAGAGAGCAGTACTTC CASSWTAREQYF
TRBJ2-7 TRBV23-1 many TRBD1 TGCGCCAGCAGTCAGTCCCTCGTTGGGGACAGGGACTACGAGCAGTACTTC CASSQSLVGDRDYEQYF
TRBJ1-6 TRBV20-1 many NA TGCAGTGCTAGACAGGGGAGCTCCTATAATTCACCCCTCCACTTT CSARQGSSYNSPLHF
TRBJ2-1 TRBV6-1 many TRBD2 TGTGCCAGCACCCTAGCGGGAGGGCCCTCCCACAATGAGCAGTTCTTC CASTLAGGPSHNEQFF
TRBJ2-3 TRBV20-1 many TRBD2 TGCAGTGCTCATAGCGGGATCAAAGATACGCAGTATTTT CSAHSGIKDTQYF
TRBJ2-2 TRBV28 many TRBD2 TGTGCCAGCAGTCGCGGGACTAGCGGGAACACCGGGGAGCTGTTTTTT CASSRGTSGNTGELFF
TRBJ2-1 TRBV20-1 many TRBD2 TGCAGTGCTTGCCCGACTAGCGGGAGGGGTAATGAGCAGTTCTTC CSACPTSGRGNEQFF
TRBJ2-5 TRBV7-2 many TRBD2 TGTGCCAGCACCCTAAACGGGGGGGCAGGAGAGACCCAGTACTTC CASTLNGGAGETQYF
TRBJ2-5 TRBV10-3 many NA TGTGCCATCAGTGAGTCCGCGGGGACACAAGAGACCCAGTACTTC CAISESAGTQETQYF
TRBJ2-3 TRBV7-6 many NA TGTGCCAGCAGCTTCACCGGGACGGATGCTAGCACAGATACGCAGTATTTT CASSFTGTDASTDTQYF
TRBJ1-1 TRBV4-2 many NA TGTGCCAGCAGCCAAGAACGGCACACTGAAGCTTTCTTT CASSQERHTEAFF
TRBJ2-3 TRBV24-1 many TRBD2 TGTGCCACCAGTGACCCAAGACTAGCGGGGGGCACAGATACGCAGTATTTT CATSDPRLAGGTDTQYF
TRBJ2-7 TRBV28 many NA TGTGCCAGCAGTTTCCAGGGGCAGGGGGAGCAGTACTTC CASSFQGQGEQYF
TRBJ2-3 TRBV11-2 many NA TGTGCCAGCAGCTCCGAACCGGGGGGCTGGGATACGCAGTATTTT CASSSEPGGWDTQYF
TRBJ1-1 TRBV2 many NA TGTGCCAGCAGCTGGGACCGACTGAACACTGAAGCTTTCTTT CASSWDRLNTEAFF
TRBJ2-7 TRBV20-1 many TRBD2 TGCAGTGCTAGAATTCCGGGACTAACCTACGAGCAGTACTTC CSARIPGLTYEQYF
TRBJ2-1 TRBV23-1 many NA TGCGCCAGCAGTCAATCCCCAGGGCGCAATGAGCAGTTCTTC CASSQSPGRNEQFF
TRBJ2-5 TRBV19 few NA TGTGCCAGTAGTGCACGGCCTTTTGCGGCACAAGAGACCCAGTACTTC CASSARPFAAQETQYF
TRBJ2-4 TRBV5-1 few NA TGCGCCAGCAGAGTTCAGGCGGGCCGTGGGGCCAAAAACATTCAGTACTTC CASRVQAGRGAKNIQYF
TRBJ1-1 TRBV5-5 many NA TGTGCCAGCAGCTTAGCCATGATTCCGAACACTGAAGCTTTCTTT CASSLAMIPNTEAFF
TRBJ2-1 TRBV12-3/TRBV12-4 many TRBD2 TGTGCCAGCAGTGTTACTAGCGGGGGTACTGAGCAGTTCTTC CASSVTSGGTEQFF
TRBJ2-3 TRBV12-3/TRBV12-4 many NA TGTGCCAGCAGTTCCCTAGGGAGGATGACAGATACGCAGTATTTT CASSSLGRMTDTQYF
TRBJ2-2 TRBV3-1 many NA TGTGCCAGCAGCCAAGAACCGGGGGCGGCCGGGGAGCTGTTTTTT CASSQEPGAAGELFF
TRBJ2-5 TRBV5-1 many NA TGCGCCAGCAGCCCCCAGGGATGGGAGACCCAGTACTTC CASSPQGWETQYF
TRBJ2-2 TRBV7-3 NA TRBD2 TGTGCCAGCAGCCCCGGACTAGCGGAAACCGGGGAGCTGTTTTTT CASSPGLAETGELFF
TRBJ2-1 TRBV24-1 many TRBD1 TGTGCCACCCGTGGACAGGACAATTCCTACAATGAGCAGTTCTTC CATRGQDNSYNEQFF
TRBJ2-2 TRBV5-1 many NA TGCGCCAGCAGCTTAGCATTCGGCGGGGAGCTGTTTTTT CASSLAFGGELFF
TRBJ2-1 TRBV27 few NA TGTGCCAGCAGTTCCCGACTAGTTTTGGGTGAGCAGTTCTTC CASSSRLVLGEQFF
TRBJ1-5 TRBV20-1 many NA TGCAGTGCTAGAGTTGGGGCAGATAGCAATCAGCCCCAGCATTTT CSARVGADSNQPQHF
TRBJ2-1 TRBV5-8 many NA TGTGCCAGCAGCAGGGGGTGGACCCGCTCTCTACCGGAGCAGTTCTTC CASSRGWTRSLPEQFF